Listed here are 3 T cell receptor beta chains from one sample, sequenced in a study of naive and memory T cell subsets. Overall study results and limits: Possibly reflecting memory cells re-expressing CD45RA, a few larger clonotypes occurred in naive repertoires, especially CD8.

Two oligonucleotides, mixed equimolar, formed the beta constant-region primer covering TRBC1 and TRBC2. Nested alpha and beta constant-region primers with the SP2 primer drove four PCR rounds on ligated cDNA. TCRdb reprocessed the UMI-ligation and nested PCR reads with MiXCR, giving one entry per CDR3 protein. The data contain 120,000 to 150,000 distinct CDR3 sequences, roughly a fifth of them singletons. Their antigens are not known. Sequenced material: naive CD8+ T cells from blood. The receptors stem from a human donor in good health.

The rearrangement joins TRBV20-1 to TRBJ2-7; D is possibly TRBD2 (5 bases). This CDR3 is 13 amino acids long. Deletions cut 3 bases from V and 5 bases from J, with 14 bases between. The germline V gene has CDR1 DFQATT and CDR2 SNEGSKA (reference sequence). CDR3 region: CSASRLEGDEQYF. For the CDR3, the DNA is TGCAGTGCTAGTAGGCTAGAGGGCGACGAGCAGTACTTC.

This clonotype was seen a few times. This sequence joins TRBV25-1 and TRBJ2-7; 10 nucleotides agree with TRBD2. This CDR3 comprises 15 residues. V was pared by 4 bases and J by 2 bases, with 5 bases of the junction left unmatched. Germline V gene lookup returns CDR1 MGHDK and CDR2 SYGVNS. CDR3 residues: CASSVASGRAYEQYF. DNA of the CDR3: TGTGCCAGCAGTGTAGCTAGCGGGAGAGCCTACGAGCAGTACTTC.

This clonotype was recorded a few times. V and J are TRBV7-9 and TRBJ2-7; no definite D call. CDR1 is SEHNR and CDR2 is FQNEAQ in the germline V gene (reference sequence). This CDR3 is built from 18 residues. Trimming removed 2 bases at V and 7 bases at J, with 27 bases between. CDR3 residues: CASSLTGGEYPLLGEQYF. The CDR3 bases are TGTGCCAGCAGCTTAACGGGTGGCGAATATCCTTTGTTAGGGGAGCAGTACTTC.